This is a list of T cell receptor beta chains from one sample in a study of Ad26.COV2.S vaccination and SARS-CoV-2 variants. Generated by immunoSEQ multiplex PCR, the TCRdb table keeps only in-frame clones and is missing some. The sample records 350,000 to 500,000 clones, 90% being singletons. Sequences were derived from peripheral blood, sampled in a trial of Ad26.COV2.S vaccine versus placebo. The source of these receptors is a person aged 18-65 years who received the Ad26.COV2.S COVID-19 vaccine or a placebo. CDR3s include the opening cysteine and the closing phenylalanine or tryptophan. A D gene is named only where the DNA matches it firmly. Clone size is stated in some rows and not others, as once, few, many or a class when expanded.

abundance: NA; len: 20; d_gene: TRBD2; j_gene: TRBJ2-1; v_gene: TRBV3-1/TRBV3-2; CDR3aa: CASSLGPPTSGRSSYNEQFF; CDR3nt: TGTGCCAGCAGCCTCGGGCCCCCGACTAGCGGGAGAAGCTCCTACAATGAGCAGTTCTTC
abundance: NA; len: 13; d_gene: NA; j_gene: TRBJ2-3; v_gene: TRBV15; CDR3aa: CATSRDWRGTQYF; CDR3nt: TGTGCCACCAGCAGAGATTGGAGGGGTACGCAGTATTTT
abundance: NA; len: 14; d_gene: TRBD1; j_gene: TRBJ2-7; v_gene: TRBV18; CDR3aa: CASSIGQGKYEQYF; CDR3nt: TGTGCCAGCTCAATCGGACAGGGGAAGTACGAGCAGTACTTC
abundance: NA; len: 17; d_gene: TRBD1; j_gene: TRBJ1-4; v_gene: TRBV7-6; CDR3aa: CASSPRTGYSANEKLFF; CDR3nt: TGTGCCAGCAGCCCGAGGACAGGGTATTCGGCTAATGAAAAACTGTTTTTT
abundance: NA; len: 12; d_gene: NA; j_gene: TRBJ2-7; v_gene: TRBV29-1; CDR3aa: CSVVLEYYEQYF; CDR3nt: TGCAGCGTTGTTCTGGAGTACTACGAGCAGTACTTC
abundance: once; len: 14; d_gene: NA; j_gene: TRBJ2-7; v_gene: TRBV28; CDR3aa: CASSLVGGTYEQYF; CDR3nt: TGTGCCAGCAGTTTGGTTGGGGGTACCTACGAGCAGTACTTC
abundance: NA; len: 16; d_gene: NA; j_gene: TRBJ1-2; v_gene: TRBV28; CDR3aa: CASSLGGDGWGIGYTF; CDR3nt: TGTGCCAGCAGTTTAGGTGGGGATGGTTGGGGTATAGGCTACACCTTC
abundance: NA; len: 13; d_gene: NA; j_gene: TRBJ1-3; v_gene: TRBV9; CDR3aa: CASSGQGRNTIYF; CDR3nt: TGTGCCAGCAGCGGTCAGGGGCGAAACACCATATATTTT
abundance: NA; len: 16; d_gene: NA; j_gene: TRBJ2-7; v_gene: TRBV7-9; CDR3aa: CASSLDWGGAPYEQYF; CDR3nt: TGTGCCAGCAGCTTAGATTGGGGGGGCGCCCCCTACGAGCAGTACTTC
abundance: NA; len: 13; d_gene: TRBD1; j_gene: TRBJ1-5; v_gene: TRBV19; CDR3aa: CASSEGQGLTQHF; CDR3nt: TGTGCCAGTAGCGAAGGACAGGGCCTAACCCAGCATTTT
abundance: NA; len: 13; d_gene: NA; j_gene: TRBJ2-5; v_gene: TRBV9; CDR3aa: CASSVGPEETQYF; CDR3nt: TGTGCCAGCAGCGTAGGACCTGAAGAGACCCAGTACTTC
abundance: NA; len: 18; d_gene: TRBD2; j_gene: TRBJ2-1; v_gene: TRBV4-3; CDR3aa: CASSQAVTSGGPYNEQFF; CDR3nt: TGCGCCAGCAGCCAAGCGGTTACGAGCGGGGGCCCCTACAATGAGCAGTTCTTC
abundance: NA; len: 15; d_gene: NA; j_gene: TRBJ1-1; v_gene: TRBV21-1; CDR3aa: CASSKGDGGADEAFF; CDR3nt: TGTGCCAGCAGCAAAGGAGATGGGGGCGCAGATGAAGCTTTCTTT
abundance: once; len: 14; d_gene: TRBD2; j_gene: TRBJ2-5; v_gene: TRBV2; CDR3aa: CASRETSGQETQYF; CDR3nt: TGTGCCAGCAGAGAGACTAGCGGCCAAGAGACCCAGTACTTC
abundance: NA; len: 15; d_gene: TRBD1; j_gene: TRBJ2-7; v_gene: TRBV7-2; CDR3aa: CASSLVGQGLYEQYF; CDR3nt: TGTGCCAGCAGCTTAGTGGGACAGGGGCTCTACGAGCAGTACTTC
abundance: NA; len: 15; d_gene: NA; j_gene: TRBJ2-5; v_gene: TRBV5-4; CDR3aa: CASSLEVGSQETQYF; CDR3nt: TGTGCCAGCAGCTTGGAGGTAGGCAGCCAAGAGACCCAGTACTTC
abundance: NA; len: 15; d_gene: NA; j_gene: TRBJ1-6; v_gene: TRBV7-8; CDR3aa: CASSLALEGNSPLHF; CDR3nt: TGTGCCAGCAGCTTAGCGTTGGAGGGCAATTCACCCCTCCACTTT
abundance: NA; len: 15; d_gene: TRBD1; j_gene: TRBJ2-1; v_gene: TRBV6-4; CDR3aa: CASSVGQGGPNEQFF; CDR3nt: TGTGCCAGCAGCGTGGGACAGGGGGGTCCCAATGAGCAGTTCTTC
abundance: NA; len: 14; d_gene: NA; j_gene: TRBJ1-1; v_gene: TRBV6-5; CDR3aa: CAIAQWGRNTEAFF; CDR3nt: TGTGCCATCGCACAGTGGGGGCGGAACACTGAAGCTTTCTTT
abundance: once; len: 14; d_gene: NA; j_gene: TRBJ2-3; v_gene: TRBV10-3; CDR3aa: CAISESWGTDTQYF; CDR3nt: TGTGCCATCAGTGAGTCCTGGGGAACAGATACGCAGTATTTT
abundance: NA; len: 17; d_gene: TRBD2; j_gene: TRBJ2-1; v_gene: TRBV7-2; CDR3aa: CASSLPRGSGRDGEQFF; CDR3nt: TGTGCCAGCAGCTTACCCCGGGGTAGCGGGAGGGACGGTGAGCAGTTCTTC
abundance: few; len: 15; d_gene: NA; j_gene: TRBJ2-2; v_gene: TRBV4-3; CDR3aa: CASSRGAVNTGELFF; CDR3nt: TGCGCCAGCAGCCGGGGAGCGGTGAACACCGGGGAGCTGTTTTTT
abundance: NA; len: 13; d_gene: TRBD1; j_gene: TRBJ1-2; v_gene: TRBV6-6; CDR3aa: CASSSPGGFGYTF; CDR3nt: TGTGCCAGCAGTTCCCCAGGGGGCTTCGGCTACACCTTC
abundance: NA; len: 14; d_gene: NA; j_gene: TRBJ2-3; v_gene: TRBV6-2/TRBV6-3; CDR3aa: CASSYRGGADTQYF; CDR3nt: TGTGCCAGCAGTTACCGGGGTGGGGCAGATACGCAGTATTTT
abundance: NA; len: 17; d_gene: TRBD1; j_gene: TRBJ2-5; v_gene: TRBV7-6; CDR3aa: CASSFGDRGRLLETQYF; CDR3nt: TGTGCCAGCAGCTTCGGGGACAGGGGGCGGTTATTAGAGACCCAGTACTTC
abundance: NA; len: 14; d_gene: TRBD2; j_gene: TRBJ2-4; v_gene: TRBV6-2/TRBV6-3; CDR3aa: CASSPGGSKNIQYF; CDR3nt: TGTGCCAGCAGTCCGGGGGGGTCCAAAAACATTCAGTACTTC
abundance: NA; len: 15; d_gene: TRBD2; j_gene: TRBJ2-3; v_gene: TRBV2; CDR3aa: CASSDGTTSTDTQYF; CDR3nt: TGTGCCAGCAGTGACGGGACTACTAGCACAGATACGCAGTATTTT
abundance: NA; len: 13; d_gene: NA; j_gene: TRBJ2-3; v_gene: TRBV30; CDR3aa: CAWSLRITDTQYF; CDR3nt: TGTGCCTGGAGTCTCAGAATCACAGATACGCAGTATTTT
abundance: once; len: 14; d_gene: NA; j_gene: TRBJ1-5; v_gene: TRBV10-3; CDR3aa: CAIRDISSNQPQHF; CDR3nt: TGTGCCATCAGAGACATTTCTAGCAATCAGCCCCAGCATTTT
abundance: NA; len: 16; d_gene: NA; j_gene: TRBJ2-7; v_gene: TRBV11-2; CDR3aa: CASSLHAADSAYEQYF; CDR3nt: TGTGCCAGCAGCTTACACGCTGCGGATTCTGCCTACGAGCAGTACTTC
abundance: once; len: 16; d_gene: NA; j_gene: TRBJ1-4; v_gene: TRBV7-3; CDR3aa: CASSLNPPGGGGKLFF; CDR3nt: TGTGCCAGCAGCTTAAATCCCCCTGGCGGCGGCGGAAAACTGTTTTTT
abundance: NA; len: 12; d_gene: NA; j_gene: TRBJ2-5; v_gene: TRBV7-2; CDR3aa: CASSARAETQYF; CDR3nt: TGTGCCAGCAGCGCTAGGGCAGAGACCCAGTACTTC
abundance: once; len: 14; d_gene: TRBD1; j_gene: TRBJ1-1; v_gene: TRBV6-5; CDR3aa: CASSSQGARTEAFF; CDR3nt: TGTGCCAGCAGTTCGCAGGGGGCGAGAACTGAAGCTTTCTTT
abundance: NA; len: 13; d_gene: NA; j_gene: TRBJ2-7; v_gene: TRBV2; CDR3aa: CASSRQNSYEQYF; CDR3nt: TGTGCCAGCAGTCGACAGAACTCCTACGAGCAGTACTTC
abundance: NA; len: 12; d_gene: NA; j_gene: TRBJ1-2; v_gene: TRBV19; CDR3aa: CASSTNTGSDTF; CDR3nt: TGTGCCAGTAGTACCAACACAGGGAGCGACACCTTC
abundance: NA; len: 15; d_gene: TRBD1; j_gene: TRBJ1-2; v_gene: TRBV5-5; CDR3aa: CASSSPGTVLYGYTF; CDR3nt: TGTGCCAGCAGCTCTCCCGGGACAGTCCTCTATGGCTACACCTTC
abundance: once; len: 13; d_gene: NA; j_gene: TRBJ2-3; v_gene: TRBV3-1/TRBV3-2; CDR3aa: CASTASSTDTQYF; CDR3nt: TGTGCCAGCACGGCGAGTAGCACAGATACGCAGTATTTT
abundance: NA; len: 15; d_gene: TRBD2; j_gene: TRBJ2-1; v_gene: TRBV9; CDR3aa: CASSVVAGGYNEQFF; CDR3nt: TGTGCCAGCAGCGTAGTAGCGGGAGGGTACAATGAGCAGTTCTTC
abundance: NA; len: 15; d_gene: NA; j_gene: TRBJ2-7; v_gene: TRBV7-2; CDR3aa: CASSLASARSYEQYF; CDR3nt: TGTGCCAGCAGCTTAGCAAGCGCTAGGTCCTACGAGCAGTACTTC
abundance: NA; len: 16; d_gene: NA; j_gene: TRBJ2-1; v_gene: TRBV6-2/TRBV6-3; CDR3aa: CASSYSERGIYNEQFF; CDR3nt: TGTGCCAGCAGTTACTCGGAGAGGGGAATTTACAATGAGCAGTTCTTC
abundance: NA; len: 13; d_gene: NA; j_gene: TRBJ2-1; v_gene: TRBV6-9; CDR3aa: CASREGVTYEQFF; CDR3nt: TGTGCCAGCCGAGAAGGGGTTACATATGAGCAGTTCTTC
abundance: NA; len: 14; d_gene: NA; j_gene: TRBJ1-1; v_gene: TRBV18; CDR3aa: CASSPDSLNTEAFF; CDR3nt: TGTGCCAGCTCACCCGACAGCCTGAACACTGAAGCTTTCTTT
abundance: once; len: 14; d_gene: NA; j_gene: TRBJ1-4; v_gene: TRBV5-8; CDR3aa: CASSFGRRNEKLFF; CDR3nt: TGTGCCAGCAGCTTCGGACGGAGGAATGAAAAACTGTTTTTT
abundance: NA; len: 14; d_gene: NA; j_gene: TRBJ2-6; v_gene: TRBV27; CDR3aa: CASSLEPGANVLTF; CDR3nt: TGTGCCAGCAGTTTGGAGCCTGGGGCCAACGTCCTGACTTTC
abundance: NA; len: 13; d_gene: NA; j_gene: TRBJ2-5; v_gene: TRBV7-3; CDR3aa: CASSLSSTETQYF; CDR3nt: TGTGCCAGCAGCTTAAGTTCAACAGAGACCCAGTACTTC